These 8 T cell receptor beta chains were sequenced from one sample in a study of technical replicates of blood from a few donors (dated by TCRdb to 2015 to 2018). Libraries were made using the immunoSEQ multiplex PCR assay. This is the immuneACCESS table as TCRdb keeps it, with only in-frame sequences that have V and J called. A part of the clones is gone; compared with another copy, unresolved V genes explain less than half, and the rest is unexplained. Present in this sample are nearly 90,000 clones, 95% of which were seen just once. 0.34% of the sample belongs to the ten largest clones. The sequenced sample was T cells isolated from PBMCs. These receptors all stem from a human donor in good health.

This chain connects TRBV28 to TRBJ1-1; 8 nucleotides align to TRBD1. The CDR3 is 16 residues long. The V segment lost 6 bases and the J segment 0 bases; nucleotides outside the gene matches: 9. Germline CDR1 and CDR2: MDHEN and SYDVKM. The CDR3 coding sequence is TGTGCCAGCAGCCCTAGGACAGGGAGGATGAACACTGAAGCTTTCTTT. It yields the protein CASSPRTGRMNTEAFF.

This rearrangement joins TRBV7-9 to TRBJ1-2; TRBD1 matches 10 bases. Trimming removed 6 bases from V and 3 bases from J; junction bases left unmatched: 10. Germline V CDR1 and CDR2: SEHNR, FQNEAQ (reference sequence). The CDR3 sequence is 16 residues long. The DNA of the CDR3 is TGTGCCAGCAGACCAACCGGGACAGGGGTAGACTATGGCTACACCTTC. This translates into CASRPTGTGVDYGYTF.

This chain uses TRBV2 with TRBJ2-1, with a possible D match to TRBD1 (6 bases). Germline CDR1 SNHLY, CDR2 FYNNEI. CDR3 length: 14 residues. V lost 1 base, J lost 6 bases, and 10 bases lay in between. The CDR3 here is CASSEGRGRNEQFF. The CDR3 DNA follows: TGTGCCAGCAGTGAAGGCAGGGGTCGCAATGAGCAGTTCTTC.

The chain couples TRBV4-1 to TRBJ1-1; weak D call: TRBD1 (5 bases). The CDR3 covers 12 residues. Germline-derived CDR1 and CDR2 are MGHRA and YSYEKL. Trimming removed 8 bases from V and 5 bases from J, with 12 bases in between. CDR3 loop: CASSDGGTEAFF. CDR3 DNA sequence: TGCGCCAGCTCTGACGGGGGAACTGAAGCTTTCTTT.

The chain carries TRBV10-3 and TRBJ1-2; weak D call: TRBD1 (5 bases). The CDR3 runs to 17 residues. Germline V CDR1 and CDR2: ENHRY, SYGVKD. The V end was cut by 2 bases, the J end by 4 bases, with 20 bases between. The CDR3 is CAISEDPAGKGSYGYTF. As DNA, the CDR3 is TGTGCCATCAGTGAGGACCCTGCAGGGAAGGGTTCCTATGGCTACACCTTC.

The V and J genes are TRBV7-6 and TRBJ1-1, with unresolved D. Trimming left V 1 base short and J 5 bases short, with 8 bases between. Germline CDR1 reads SGHVS; CDR2 reads FNYEAQ. CDR3 length equals 13 residues. The CDR3 protein is CASSLVRGTEAFF. The CDR3 DNA is TGTGCCAGCAGCTTAGTCCGGGGTACTGAAGCTTTCTTT.

The gene calls are TRBV30 and TRBJ1-4, with TRBD1 as a possible D gene (5 bases). The CDR3 extends over 13 amino acids. CDR1 GTSNPN and CDR2 SVGIG come from the germline V gene (reference sequence). V lost 4 bases, J lost 8 bases, and 14 bases lay in between. The CDR3 DNA reads TGTGCCTGGAATCATCAGGGAGGAGAAAAACTGTTTTTT. It is translated as CAWNHQGGEKLFF.

The chain is built from TRBV28 and TRBJ2-7; 12 bases map to TRBD2. The CDR3 has 15 amino acids. J was trimmed by 7 bases and V by 5 bases; bases with no gene match: 9. CDR1 and CDR2 from the germline V gene are MDHEN and SYDVKM. The CDR3 region is CASSRLAGATGEQYF. DNA for the CDR3: TGTGCCAGCAGTAGACTAGCGGGGGCGACTGGGGAGCAGTACTTC.